This T cell receptor (beta chain) emerged from a study of lung T cells in sarcoidosis with Löfgren's syndrome. For the study at large: Analyses focused on Löfgren's syndrome patients.

MiXCR was run by TCRdb on the reads, yielding one entry per CDR3 protein. The top ten hold 2% to 2.5% of the sample, which has 50,000 to 65,000 distinct CDR3 sequences, 21% seen once. This clonotype is medium-sized within its sample. This TCR was recovered from a human donor with sarcoidosis (Löfgren's syndrome or another form), or a control subject (not recorded which). The sequencing input was CD4+ T cells from PBMCs.

CDR3 DNA: TGTGCCAGCAGCTTAGGGGCAGATACGCAGTATTTT. It encodes CASSLGADTQYF. The chain carries TRBV11-2 and TRBJ2-3, with D unresolved. The CDR3 is 12 residues long. Trimming took 1 base from V and 4 from J, leaving 3 bases between them. The germline gives CDR1 SGHAT, CDR2 FQNNGV. The entire variable domain, with the rest obtained from reference TRBV11-2 and TRBJ2-3, is as follows: EAGVAQSPRYKIIEKRQSVAFWCNPISGHATLYWYQQILGQGPKLLIQFQNNGVVDDSQLPKDRFSAERLKGVDSTLKIQPAKLEDSAVYLCASSLGADTQYFGPGTRLTVL.